The 12 T cell receptor beta chains listed next were all sequenced from one sample in a study of blood T cell repertoires in COVID-19. Only in-frame clones appear in the TCRdb table, and some are missing; sequencing was by immunoSEQ multiplex PCR. The table has fewer than 450,000 clones, more than 85% seen once; the top ten hold more than 0.8%. Sequenced sample: PBMCs or T cells enriched from blood (not recorded which). These receptors all come from a young woman who had recovered from COVID-19.

This chain joins TRBV18 and TRBJ1-1; D may be TRBD1 (5 bases). The ends were cut back, 3 bases at V and 3 bases at J, with 14 bases in the middle. The CDR3 runs to 15 residues. Germline assignment: CDR1 KGHSH and CDR2 LQKENI. The CDR3 DNA follows: TGTGCCAGCTCACCTCGAGGGGAGGAGGACACTGAAGCTTTCTTT. Its protein product is CASSPRGEEDTEAFF.

The J gene is TRBJ1-3, the V gene TRBV5-1, with D unclear. Germline V gene lookup returns CDR1 SGHRS and CDR2 YFSETQ. This CDR3 has 14 residues. Trimming took off 0 bases at V and 8 bases at J, with 12 bases between the two ends. The CDR3 loop is CASSLGSLSDTIYF. For the CDR3, the DNA is TGCGCCAGCAGCTTGGGAAGCCTGTCGGACACCATATATTTT. Variable domain in full (rest from reference TRBV5-1 and TRBJ1-3): KAGVTQTPRYLIKTRGQQVTLSCSPISGHRSVSWYQQTPGQGLQFLFEYFSETQRNKGNFPGRFSGRQFSNSRSEMNVSTLELGDSALYLCASSLGSLSDTIYFGEGSWLTVV.

This chain joins TRBV19 and TRBJ2-7; D may be TRBD1 (8 bases). Germline CDR1 and CDR2: LNHDA and SQIVND (reference sequence). V shed 4 bases and J shed 12 bases, with 16 bases lying between them. There are 12 residues in the CDR3. The CDR3 loop is CASSKGGDRMYF. In DNA, the CDR3 is TGTGCCAGTAGTAAGGGGGGGGACAGGATGTACTTC. Variable domain in full (rest from reference TRBV19 and TRBJ2-7): DGGITQSPKYLFRKEGQNVTLSCEQNLNHDAMYWYRQDPGQGLRLIYYSQIVNDFQKGDIAEGYSVSREKKESFPLTVTSAQKNPTAFYLCASSKGGDRMYFGPGTRLTVT.

The chain couples TRBV10-3 to TRBJ2-7; a weak D match, TRBD2 (5 bases). The V end was cut by 0 bases, the J end by 6 bases, with 9 bases between. Germline V gene lookup returns CDR1 ENHRY and CDR2 SYGVKD. There are 13 residues in the CDR3. CDR3 DNA sequence: TGTGCCATCAGTGAGTCCGGACGGGGCGAGCAGTACTTC. It yields the protein CAISESGRGEQYF.

The rearrangement links TRBV6-5 to TRBJ1-2, with 7 bases that match TRBD1. V shed 6 bases and J 4 bases; nucleotides not matched to a gene: 11. Germline CDR1 MNHEY, CDR2 SVGAGI. The CDR3 has 15 amino acids. Written as DNA, the CDR3 is TGTGCCAGCAGCCTTACTCCGGGACAGCCCTATGGCTACACCTTC. This translates into CASSLTPGQPYGYTF.

Worth noting for this clone: The same CDR3 is also encoded by other DNA sequences in this sample. The chain joins TRBV7-2 to TRBJ2-1; 11 nucleotides align to TRBD2. Per the germline V gene, CDR1 is SGHTA and CDR2 is FQGNSA. J was trimmed by 3 bases and V by 3 bases; bases with no gene match: 1. The CDR3 is made up of 15 amino acids. CDR3 region: CASSLGTSGYNEQFF. In DNA, the CDR3 is TGTGCCAGCAGCTTGGGGACTAGCGGCTACAATGAGCAGTTCTTC.

This chain connects TRBV7-8 to TRBJ2-1; 10 nucleotides line up with TRBD1. The germline V gene encodes CDR1 SGHVS and CDR2 FQNEAQ. The CDR3 has 16 amino acids. J was trimmed by 6 bases and V by 4 bases; bases with no gene match: 9. CDR3 sequence (DNA): TGTGCCAGCAGCTCAGGGACAGGGGTTATCCTCAATGAGCAGTTCTTC. As protein: CASSSGTGVILNEQFF.

In nucleotides, the CDR3 is TGCAGTGCTAGTGGTGGGCGCGGCTACACCTTC. It codes for CSASGGRGYTF. The rearrangement uses TRBV20-1 and TRBJ1-2, with D hard to call. CDR1 DFQATT and CDR2 SNEGSKA come from the germline V gene (reference sequence). Trimming stripped 3 bases from V and 8 bases from J, with 10 bases between. The CDR3 spans 11 residues.

The chain combines TRBV7-8 with TRBJ2-1; TRBD2 aligns across 11 bases. The CDR3 totals 21 residues. J lost 2 bases, V lost 5 bases, and 20 bases had no gene match. Germline values: CDR1 SGHVS, CDR2 FQNEAQ. The CDR3 protein is CASSLTSLAGGDPITYNEQFF. The DNA for the CDR3 is TGTGCCAGCAGCCTCACATCGCTAGCGGGGGGAGACCCGATCACCTACAATGAGCAGTTCTTC.

V is TRBV19 and J is TRBJ2-1; 9 bases match TRBD1. The length of the CDR3 is 15 residues. Germline V gives CDR1 LNHDA, CDR2 SQIVND (reference sequence). J lost 4 bases, V lost 6 bases, and 7 bases had no gene match. This CDR3 is CASSPGTGLYNEQFF. Written as DNA, the CDR3 is TGTGCCAGTAGCCCCGGGACAGGGTTATACAATGAGCAGTTCTTC.

V gene TRBV19 combines with J gene TRBJ2-3, with TRBD1 matching 8 bases. The CDR3 contains 17 residues. After removal of 4 bases from V and 3 bases from J, the junction contained 12 bases not matched to a gene. Germline-derived CDR1 and CDR2 are LNHDA and SQIVND (reference sequence). Here the CDR3 reads CASSTDRDRRETDTQYF. The CDR3 DNA reads as TGTGCCAGTAGTACGGACCGGGACAGGCGAGAGACAGATACGCAGTATTTT.

This clone was picked up a small number of times. J is TRBJ1-2 and V is TRBV2; 11 nucleotides match TRBD1. Losses at the gene ends were 6 bases for V and 7 bases for J; bases not matched to a gene: 7. This CDR3 is 14 amino acids long. CDR1 and CDR2 (germline): SNHLY, FYNNEI. The CDR3 DNA reads as TGTGCCAGCAGGCGGACAGGGGGCGAGGGTGGCTACACCTTC. It codes for CASRRTGGEGGYTF. The whole variable domain, filled in from reference TRBV2 and TRBJ1-2, reads EPEVTQTPSHQVTQMGQEVILRCVPISNHLYFYWYRQILGQKVEFLVSFYNNEISEKSEIFDDQFSVERPDGSNFTLKIRSTKLEDSAMYFCASRRTGGEGGYTFGSGTRLTVV.